This T cell receptor (beta chain) was identified in a study of T cells in Graves' hyperthyroidism and ophthalmopathy. Whole-study context: Peripheral blood was taken when the disease was first diagnosed, before any treatment began.

Looked up from germline, CDR1 is LGHDT and CDR2 is YNNKEL (reference sequence). The CDR3 runs 13 residues. V was clipped by 0 bases and J by 11 bases, with 13 bases between them. The CDR3 regions of TCR beta were amplified from RNA transcripts. The HTBI set primed first-round TCR CDR3 RT-PCR. TCRdb redid the calling of the multiplex PCR reads with MiXCR, one entry per CDR3 protein. The table lists about 500,000 distinct CDR3 sequences, roughly a sixth of them singletons. This clonotype was obtained from a woman younger than 30 with Graves' hyperthyroidism. The source material was blood. V is TRBV3-1 and J is TRBJ1-1; tentatively, D is TRBD1 (5 bases). CDR3 region: CASSQDGAKRAFF. The CDR3 DNA is TGTGCCAGCAGCCAAGACGGGGCGAAAAGGGCTTTCTTT.